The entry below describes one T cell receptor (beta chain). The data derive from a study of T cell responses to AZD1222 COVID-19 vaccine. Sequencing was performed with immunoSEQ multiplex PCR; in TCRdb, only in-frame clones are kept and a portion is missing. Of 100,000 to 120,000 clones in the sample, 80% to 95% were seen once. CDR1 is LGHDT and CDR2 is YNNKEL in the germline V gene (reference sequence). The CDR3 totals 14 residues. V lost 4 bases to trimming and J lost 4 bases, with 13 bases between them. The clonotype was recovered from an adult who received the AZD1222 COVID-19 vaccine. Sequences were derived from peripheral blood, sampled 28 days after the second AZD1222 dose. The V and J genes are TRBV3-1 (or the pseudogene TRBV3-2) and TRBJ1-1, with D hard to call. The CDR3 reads CASSPTYGGTEAFF. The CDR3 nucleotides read TGTGCCAGCAGCCCAACGTACGGAGGCACTGAAGCTTTCTTT.